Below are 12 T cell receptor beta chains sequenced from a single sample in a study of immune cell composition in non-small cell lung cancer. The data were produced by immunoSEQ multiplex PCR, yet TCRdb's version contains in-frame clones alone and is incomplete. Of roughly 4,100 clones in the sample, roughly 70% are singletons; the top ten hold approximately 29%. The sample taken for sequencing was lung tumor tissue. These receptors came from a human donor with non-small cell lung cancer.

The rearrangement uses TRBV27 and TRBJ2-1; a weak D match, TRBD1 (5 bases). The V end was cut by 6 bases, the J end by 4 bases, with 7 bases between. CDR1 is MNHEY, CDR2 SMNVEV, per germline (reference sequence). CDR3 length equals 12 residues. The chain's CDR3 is CASSPGYNEQFF. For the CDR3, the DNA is TGTGCCAGCAGCCCAGGGTACAATGAGCAGTTCTTC.

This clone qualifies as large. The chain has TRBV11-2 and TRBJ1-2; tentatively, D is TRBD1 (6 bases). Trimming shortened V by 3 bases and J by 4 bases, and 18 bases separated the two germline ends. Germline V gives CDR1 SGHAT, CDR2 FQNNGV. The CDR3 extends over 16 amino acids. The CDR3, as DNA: TGTGCCAGCAGCTTCCCCCTCGCAGGGGCAGGCTATGGCTACACCTTC. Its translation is CASSFPLAGAGYGYTF.

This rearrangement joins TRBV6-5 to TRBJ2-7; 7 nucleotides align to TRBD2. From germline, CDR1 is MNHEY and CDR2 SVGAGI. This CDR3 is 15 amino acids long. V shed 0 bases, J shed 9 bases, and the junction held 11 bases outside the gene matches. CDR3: CASSYSSSGQGRQYF. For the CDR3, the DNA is TGTGCCAGCAGTTACTCGTCTAGCGGCCAAGGGAGGCAGTACTTC.

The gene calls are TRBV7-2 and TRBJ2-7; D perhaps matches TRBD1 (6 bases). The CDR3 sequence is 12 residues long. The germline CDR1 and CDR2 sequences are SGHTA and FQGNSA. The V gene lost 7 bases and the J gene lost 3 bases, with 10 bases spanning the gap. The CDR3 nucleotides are TGTGCCAGCACCTCAGGGGACTACGAGCAGTACTTC. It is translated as CASTSGDYEQYF.

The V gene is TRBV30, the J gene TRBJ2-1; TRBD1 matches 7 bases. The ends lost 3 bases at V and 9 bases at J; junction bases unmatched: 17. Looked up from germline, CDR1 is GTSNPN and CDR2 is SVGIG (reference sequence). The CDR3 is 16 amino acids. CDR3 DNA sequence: TGTGCCTGGAGGCCTAGTAACAGGGGATCCTTAGGTGAGCAGTTCTTC. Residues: CAWRPSNRGSLGEQFF.

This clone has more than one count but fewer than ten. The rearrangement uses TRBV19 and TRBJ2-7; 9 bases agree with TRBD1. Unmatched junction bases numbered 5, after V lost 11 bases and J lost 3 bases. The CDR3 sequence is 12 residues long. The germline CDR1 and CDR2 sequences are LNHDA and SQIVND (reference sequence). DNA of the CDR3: TGTGCCTGCGGACAGGGGTACTACGAGCAGTACTTC. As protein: CACGQGYYEQYF.

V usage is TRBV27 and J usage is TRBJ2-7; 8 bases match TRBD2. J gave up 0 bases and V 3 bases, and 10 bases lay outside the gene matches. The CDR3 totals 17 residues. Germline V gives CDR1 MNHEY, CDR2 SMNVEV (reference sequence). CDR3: CASSFTVAGGLSYEQYF. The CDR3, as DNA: TGTGCCAGCAGTTTCACCGTGGCGGGAGGCCTCTCCTACGAGCAGTACTTC.

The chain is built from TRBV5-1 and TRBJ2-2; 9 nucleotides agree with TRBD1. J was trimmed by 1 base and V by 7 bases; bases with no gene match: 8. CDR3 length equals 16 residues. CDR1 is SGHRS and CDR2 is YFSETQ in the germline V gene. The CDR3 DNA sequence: TGCGCCAGCGGCGACCCGGGACAGGGGAACACCGGGGAGCTGTTTTTT. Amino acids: CASGDPGQGNTGELFF.

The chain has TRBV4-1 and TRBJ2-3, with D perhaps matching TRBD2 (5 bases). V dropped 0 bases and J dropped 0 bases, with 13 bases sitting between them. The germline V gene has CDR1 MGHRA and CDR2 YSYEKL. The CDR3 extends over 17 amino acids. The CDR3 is CASSQDRASRSTDTQYF. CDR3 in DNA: TGCGCCAGCAGCCAAGATAGGGCTAGCAGGAGCACAGATACGCAGTATTTT.

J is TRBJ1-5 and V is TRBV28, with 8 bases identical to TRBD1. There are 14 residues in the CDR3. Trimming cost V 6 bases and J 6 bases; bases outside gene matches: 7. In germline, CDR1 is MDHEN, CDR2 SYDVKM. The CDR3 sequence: CASSQDRESQPQHF. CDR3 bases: TGTGCCAGCAGCCAGGACAGGGAGAGTCAGCCCCAGCATTTT.

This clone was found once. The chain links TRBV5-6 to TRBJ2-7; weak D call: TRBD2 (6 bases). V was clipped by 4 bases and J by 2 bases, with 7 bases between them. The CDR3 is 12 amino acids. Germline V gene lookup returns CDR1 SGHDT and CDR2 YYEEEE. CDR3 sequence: CASSQRAYEQYF. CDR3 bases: TGTGCCAGCAGCCAGCGGGCCTACGAGCAGTACTTC.

CDR3 nucleotides: TGTGCCAGCAGTGACTCGGGACTAGCGGGAGGGAATGAGCAGTTCTTC. This translates into CASSDSGLAGGNEQFF. V gene TRBV6-4 combines with J gene TRBJ2-1, with 16 bases aligning to TRBD2. The J segment lost 7 bases and the V segment lost 0 bases, leaving 0 bases of the junction unmatched. The CDR3 totals 16 residues. Germline CDR1 is MRHNA and CDR2 is SNTAGT.